This entry lists 11 T cell receptor beta chains sequenced from one sample in a study of blood T cell repertoires in COVID-19. The data were produced by immunoSEQ multiplex PCR, yet TCRdb's version contains in-frame clones alone and is incomplete. This sample has 80,000 or so clones, with approximately 80% found just once. The sequenced sample consisted of peripheral blood. These receptors were obtained from a woman in her sixties or seventies with acute or convalescent COVID-19.

J is TRBJ2-2 and V is TRBV7-2; TRBD2 aligns across 8 bases. J was trimmed by 2 bases and V by 5 bases; bases with no gene match: 7. The germline V gene has CDR1 SGHTA and CDR2 FQGNSA. CDR3 length: 16 amino acids. CDR3 residues: CASSPMTSANTGELFF. The CDR3 DNA sequence: TGTGCCAGCAGCCCAATGACTAGCGCTAACACCGGGGAGCTGTTTTTT.

This chain joins TRBV5-6 and TRBJ1-2; TRBD1 aligns across 7 bases. This CDR3 contains 17 residues. CDR1 and CDR2 from the germline V gene are SGHDT and YYEEEE. Trimming took 5 bases from V and 6 from J; bases not matched to a gene: 19. The CDR3 loop reads CASRKGQRGLLRDGYTF. As DNA, the CDR3 is TGTGCCAGCAGGAAAGGCCAGAGGGGGCTTCTTAGGGATGGCTACACCTTC.

The V call is TRBV19, the J call TRBJ2-2; perhaps TRBD1 as D (5 bases). V lost 3 bases, J lost 0 bases, and 14 bases lay in between. This CDR3 has 17 amino acids. Germline loops: CDR1 LNHDA, CDR2 SQIVND (reference sequence). The CDR3, as DNA: TGTGCCAGTAGTATTTCTGGGGCTGGAGCGAACACCGGGGAGCTGTTTTTT. It codes for CASSISGAGANTGELFF.

The DNA for the CDR3 is TGTGCCATCAGTGAGAGCGGGGGGGCCGGTGATACGCAGTATTTT. Its protein is CAISESGGAGDTQYF. The rearrangement uses TRBV10-3 and TRBJ2-3; 10 bases map to TRBD2. The length of the CDR3 is 15 residues. CDR1 ENHRY and CDR2 SYGVKD come from the germline V gene. V lost 2 bases to trimming and J lost 6 bases; unmatched junction nucleotides: 5.

The count of this clone is one. The chain has TRBV5-1 and TRBJ2-1; 7 bases line up with TRBD1. Per the germline V gene, CDR1 is SGHRS and CDR2 is YFSETQ. J lost 10 bases, V lost 4 bases, and 11 bases had no gene match. The CDR3 sequence is 14 residues long. In nucleotides, the CDR3 is TGCGCCAGCAGCGTTGGGGACAGCCTCGAGGAGCAGTTCTTC. Translating it yields CASSVGDSLEEQFF.

The chain carries TRBV6-6 and TRBJ1-1; D is perhaps TRBD1 (6 bases). There are 15 residues in the CDR3. Germline lookup yields CDR1 MNHNY and CDR2 SVGAGI (reference sequence). The V end lost 4 bases, the J end lost 5 bases, and 17 bases lay between the germline ends. CDR3: CASSLSPGAGTEAFF. The DNA of the CDR3 is TGTGCCAGCAGTTTATCTCCAGGGGCCGGTACTGAAGCTTTCTTT.

This rearrangement joins TRBV30 to TRBJ2-2, with a weak D call TRBD1 (6 bases). V shed 2 bases and J shed 8 bases, with 18 bases lying between them. The germline V gene has CDR1 GTSNPN and CDR2 SVGIG (reference sequence). The CDR3 contains 15 residues. CDR3 in amino acids: CAWSLGNRVQGELFF. Written as DNA, the CDR3 is TGTGCCTGGAGTTTGGGAAACAGGGTTCAGGGGGAGCTGTTTTTT.

The chain couples TRBV6-6 to TRBJ1-3, with TRBD1 matching over 9 bases. Per germline, CDR1 MNHNY and CDR2 SVGAGI (reference sequence). V was pared by 5 bases and J by 0 bases, with 5 bases of the junction left unmatched. The CDR3 has 16 residues. CDR3 loop: CASSPRDRASGNTIYF. CDR3 nucleotide sequence: TGTGCCAGCAGTCCTCGGGACAGGGCCTCTGGAAACACCATATATTTT.

This clone was counted a few times. V and J are TRBV11-2 and TRBJ1-1; 7 positions match TRBD1. The CDR3 is 16 residues long. Losses at the gene ends were 3 bases for V and 5 bases for J; bases not matched to a gene: 12. Germline V gene lookup returns CDR1 SGHAT and CDR2 FQNNGV. In nucleotides, the CDR3 is TGTGCCAGCAGCTTGGCCGGACAGGTCGTTAATACTGAAGCTTTCTTT. Its protein is CASSLAGQVVNTEAFF.

The chain employs TRBV29-1 and TRBJ2-3; D unresolved. V lost 1 base and J lost 0, with 11 bases in between. The CDR3 covers 15 residues. Germline CDR1 SQVTM, CDR2 ANQGSEA. CDR3 residues: CSVEVGRSSTDTQYF. Here the CDR3 DNA reads TGCAGCGTTGAAGTGGGTAGGAGCAGCACAGATACGCAGTATTTT.

This clone was detected many times. The rearrangement joins TRBV4-2 to TRBJ2-6; 8 nucleotides agree with TRBD1. Germline V gene data show CDR1 as LGHNA and CDR2 as YNFKEQ. The CDR3 sequence is 17 residues long. Trimming removed 5 bases from V and 1 base from J; junction bases left unmatched: 7. The CDR3 DNA reads as TGTGCCAGCAGCACCTGGGACAGGAGTTCTGGGGCCAACGTCCTGACTTTC. It is translated as CASSTWDRSSGANVLTF.